One sample yielded the 27 T cell receptor beta chains listed below, sequenced in a study of blood T cell repertoires in COVID-19. This table comes from immunoSEQ multiplex PCR, and its TCRdb copy is limited to in-frame clones, with some not included. The sample carries around 330,000 clones, around 91% recorded once. The material sequenced was PBMCs or T cells enriched from blood (not recorded which). These receptors were obtained from a woman in her forties who had recovered from COVID-19.

The chain recombines TRBV21-1 with TRBJ1-2; the table assigns TRBD1, which was not confirmed against the DNA. TRBV21-1 is given as a pseudogene. The CDR3 loop spans 17 amino acids. In DNA form, the CDR3 reads TGTGCCAGCAGCAAAGCCTCAGAACGCAGGGGCGACTATGGCTACACCTTC. It specifies CASSKASERRGDYGYTF.

The chain joins TRBV19 to TRBJ2-1, with D possibly TRBD2 on 5 matching bases. Germline V CDR1 and CDR2: LNHDA, SQIVND (reference sequence). CDR3 length: 14 residues. The V gene lost 5 bases and the J gene lost 4 bases, with 12 bases spanning the gap. In DNA, the CDR3 is TGTGCCAGTAGTGTCTACTCGGGGTACAATGAGCAGTTCTTC. Protein product: CASSVYSGYNEQFF.

V is TRBV28 and J is TRBJ1-1; 9 bases map to TRBD1. The V and J ends lost 7 bases and 4 bases, in that order; junction bases with no gene match: 10. The CDR3 covers 15 residues. Germline CDR1 is MDHEN and CDR2 is SYDVKM. This CDR3 reads CASNPLQGAITEAFF. In DNA form, the CDR3 reads TGTGCCAGCAACCCCCTACAGGGGGCGATCACTGAAGCTTTCTTT.

This chain uses TRBV7-3 with TRBJ1-6; D ambiguous. The CDR3 consists of 13 residues. Germline values: CDR1 SGHTA, CDR2 FQGTGA. Trimming cost V 5 bases and J 7 bases, with 9 bases left between them. This chain's CDR3 is CASSLEVNSPLHF. For the CDR3, the DNA is TGTGCCAGCAGCCTAGAGGTCAATTCACCCCTCCACTTT. Combining the CDR3 with reference TRBV7-3 and TRBJ1-6 gives the whole variable domain GAGVSQTPSNKVTEKGKYVELRCDPISGHTALYWYRQSLGQGPEFLIYFQGTGAADDSGLPNDRFFAVRPEGSVSTLKIQRTERGDSAVYLCASSLEVNSPLHFGNGTRLTVT.

This chain connects TRBV7-9 to TRBJ1-4; TRBD1 aligns across 8 bases. The CDR3 is 13 amino acids. V lost 3 bases to trimming and J lost 8 bases; unmatched junction nucleotides: 2. Germline V gene data show CDR1 as SEHNR and CDR2 as FQNEAQ (reference sequence). The CDR3 region is CASSLGQEEKLFF. Written as DNA, the CDR3 is TGTGCCAGCAGCTTGGGACAGGAAGAAAAACTGTTTTTT.

This chain uses TRBV28 with TRBJ1-5; no clear D. This CDR3 comprises 12 residues. Germline V gene data show CDR1 as MDHEN and CDR2 as SYDVKM. Trimming stripped 6 bases from V and 7 bases from J, with 10 bases between. The CDR3 sequence is CASSPPGQPQHF. The CDR3 bases are TGTGCCAGCAGCCCCCCCGGGCAGCCCCAGCATTTT.

V is TRBV2 and J is TRBJ1-2; no clear D. Looked up from germline, CDR1 is SNHLY and CDR2 is FYNNEI. The CDR3 has 14 residues. Trimming cost V 6 bases and J 7 bases, with 18 bases left between them. The CDR3 is CASSQTIPVSGYTF. The DNA for the CDR3 is TGTGCCAGCAGCCAGACTATCCCAGTGAGTGGCTACACCTTC. Looking up the rest from reference TRBV2 and TRBJ1-2 gives the full variable domain: EPEVTQTPSHQVTQMGQEVILRCVPISNHLYFYWYRQILGQKVEFLVSFYNNEISEKSEIFDDQFSVERPDGSNFTLKIRSTKLEDSAMYFCASSQTIPVSGYTFGSGTRLTVV.

The chain carries TRBV9 and TRBJ1-6; D not resolved. Trimming cost V 0 bases and J 6 bases, with 10 bases left between them. Germline CDR1 and CDR2: SGDLS and YYNGEE. The CDR3 runs 15 residues. The CDR3 here is CASSVGGGSNSPLHF. The CDR3 nucleotides read TGTGCCAGCAGCGTAGGAGGTGGATCTAATTCACCCCTCCACTTT.

The rearrangement uses TRBV5-4 and TRBJ2-5; 12 nucleotides match TRBD2. The CDR3 is made up of 19 amino acids. The ends lost 4 bases at V and 5 bases at J; junction bases unmatched: 18. CDR1 SGHNT and CDR2 YYREEE come from the germline V gene (reference sequence). The CDR3 here is CASSAGGTTSGRKVETQYF. The CDR3, as DNA: TGTGCCAGCAGCGCCGGGGGTACGACTAGCGGGAGAAAGGTGGAGACCCAGTACTTC. The full variable domain, rest sourced from reference TRBV5-4 and TRBJ2-5, is ETGVTQSPTHLIKTRGQQVTLRCSSQSGHNTVSWYQQALGQGPQFIFQYYREEENGRGNFPPRFSGLQFPNYSSELNVNALELDDSALYLCASSAGGTTSGRKVETQYFGPGTRLLVL.

The rearrangement links TRBV9 to TRBJ1-1; 11 bases are shared with TRBD1. Per the germline V gene, CDR1 is SGDLS and CDR2 is YYNGEE. The CDR3 contains 15 residues. The junction had 2 bases not matched to a gene; V was cut back by 0 bases and J by 4 bases. CDR3 residues: CASSVAGTGGTEAFF. In DNA form, the CDR3 reads TGTGCCAGCAGCGTAGCTGGGACAGGGGGCACTGAAGCTTTCTTT.

This chain uses TRBV6-5 with TRBJ2-7, with 11 bases identical to TRBD1. J lost 2 bases, V lost 7 bases, and 7 bases had no gene match. CDR3 length: 15 amino acids. Germline lookup yields CDR1 MNHEY and CDR2 SVGAGI. This CDR3 is CASTLRDRGTYEQYF. In DNA, the CDR3 is TGTGCCAGCACCCTCCGGGACAGGGGGACCTACGAGCAGTACTTC.

The chain recombines TRBV19 with TRBJ2-5; D remains ambiguous. Germline CDR1 reads LNHDA; CDR2 reads SQIVND (reference sequence). V lost 4 bases and J lost 0, with 6 bases in between. The CDR3 extends over 13 amino acids. The CDR3 region has the DNA TGTGCCAGTAGTAAAACAGACCAAGAGACCCAGTACTTC. Amino acid sequence: CASSKTDQETQYF.

The V gene is TRBV7-5, the J gene TRBJ2-1; no check of the table's D call, TRBD1, against the DNA was made. TRBV7-5 is reported as a pseudogene. This CDR3 has 17 residues. The CDR3: CARSAPKYVGFYNEQFF. The CDR3 coding sequence is TGTGCCAGAAGCGCACCAAAGTACGTGGGCTTTTACAATGAGCAGTTCTTC.

V gene TRBV6-2 or TRBV6-3 combines with J gene TRBJ1-1, with D tentatively TRBD1 (6 bases). The CDR3 contains 19 residues. Between the trimmed V and J ends, which lost 2 bases and 4 bases, there was a span of 26 bases. Germline V lookup: CDR1 MNHEY, CDR2 SVGEGT. CDR3 sequence: CASSYTSPGRDTTFTEAFF. CDR3 coding DNA: TGTGCCAGCAGTTACACGAGCCCTGGCCGGGACACAACGTTCACTGAAGCTTTCTTT.

V usage is TRBV9 and J usage is TRBJ2-3, with D uncertain. Germline loops: CDR1 SGDLS, CDR2 YYNGEE. Trimming removed 2 bases at V and 2 bases at J, with 6 bases between. This CDR3 is built from 13 residues. CDR3 DNA: TGTGCCAGCAGCGTCCGAGTCACAGATACGCAGTATTTT. Translating gives CASSVRVTDTQYF.

V usage is TRBV5-4 and J usage is TRBJ1-2; tentatively, D is TRBD1 (5 bases). The CDR3 runs to 15 residues. CDR1 is SGHNT, CDR2 YYREEE, per germline (reference sequence). Trimming removed 5 bases from V and 2 bases from J, with 16 bases in between. The CDR3: CASSVGDRWNYGYTF. Written as DNA, the CDR3 is TGTGCCAGCAGTGTAGGGGATAGGTGGAACTATGGCTACACCTTC.

The rearrangement links TRBV7-9 to TRBJ1-1; a weak D match, TRBD1 (5 bases). Germline V lookup: CDR1 SEHNR, CDR2 FQNEAQ (reference sequence). The CDR3 length is 12 residues. Trimming left V 5 bases short and J 5 bases short, with 9 bases between. The CDR3 DNA reads TGTGCCAGCAGCCTACAGGCAACTGAAGCTTTCTTT. This gives the protein CASSLQATEAFF. Together with reference TRBV7-9 and TRBJ1-1, the CDR3 gives the full variable domain: DTGVSQNPRHKITKRGQNVTFRCDPISEHNRLYWYRQTLGQGPEFLTYFQNEAQLEKSRLLSDRFSAERPKGSFSTLEIQRTEQGDSAMYLCASSLQATEAFFGQGTRLTVV.

V usage is TRBV10-3 and J usage is TRBJ1-6; TRBD1 is a possible D gene (6 bases). Germline CDR1 ENHRY, CDR2 SYGVKD. CDR3 length equals 14 residues. V was shortened by 2 bases and J by 9 bases, with 11 bases between the two germline ends. CDR3: CAISEGHRASPLHF. The CDR3 region has the DNA TGTGCCATCAGTGAGGGGCACAGGGCTTCACCCCTCCACTTT.

This clone occurred once. The rearrangement links TRBV7-8 to TRBJ1-5; D not certain. This CDR3 contains 14 residues. Germline CDR1 is SGHVS and CDR2 is FQNEAQ. Trimming shortened V by 0 bases and J by 3 bases, and 6 bases separated the two germline ends. CDR3 bases: TGTGCCAGCAGCTTAGCACAGTTCAATCAGCCCCAGCATTTT. This codes for CASSLAQFNQPQHF.

V usage is TRBV6-5 and J usage is TRBJ2-7; D is undetermined. The CDR3 spans 11 residues. CDR1 and CDR2 (germline): MNHEY, SVGAGI. V lost 7 bases to trimming and J lost 3 bases, with 7 bases between them. The CDR3 spells CASTHNYEQYF. The DNA for the CDR3 is TGTGCCAGCACCCACAACTACGAGCAGTACTTC.

The CDR3 protein is CASSQRGTGEDQETQYF. DNA of the CDR3: TGTGCCAGCAGCCAGAGGGGGACAGGGGAAGACCAAGAGACCCAGTACTTC. V usage is TRBV14 and J usage is TRBJ2-5; 10 bases line up with TRBD1. Germline values: CDR1 SGHDN, CDR2 FVKESK. The CDR3 contains 17 residues. V was pared by 3 bases and J by 0 bases, with 7 bases of the junction left unmatched.

J is TRBJ1-1 and V is TRBV7-9; D remains unclear. CDR3 size: 13 residues. V was trimmed by 3 bases and J by 3 bases, leaving 8 bases between them. CDR1 and CDR2 from the germline V gene are SEHNR and FQNEAQ (reference sequence). The CDR3 coding sequence is TGTGCCAGCAGCTTGGAGGGAGACACTGAAGCTTTCTTT. It encodes CASSLEGDTEAFF.

The chain links TRBV24-1 to TRBJ1-5; D unclear. Trimming left V 5 bases short and J 2 bases short, with 15 bases between. CDR1 and CDR2 from the germline V gene are KGHDR and SFDVKD. The CDR3 is 16 amino acids. In DNA form, the CDR3 reads TGTGCCACCAGTGTCAAAGTTCCGCGGGGCAATCAGCCCCAGCATTTT. Its translation is CATSVKVPRGNQPQHF.

The chain links TRBV4-2 to TRBJ2-2; D unresolved. This CDR3 comprises 16 residues. Trimming cost V 4 bases and J 0 bases, with 12 bases left between them. CDR1 and CDR2 (germline): LGHNA, YNFKEQ. CDR3 nucleotides: TGTGCCAGCAGCCTTCATACGGGTGCGAACACCGGGGAGCTGTTTTTT. Translating gives CASSLHTGANTGELFF.

As for this clone: Different DNA sequences within this sample yield the same CDR3. The rearrangement uses TRBV29-1 and TRBJ1-2, with 7 bases lining up with TRBD1. The germline gives CDR1 SQVTM, CDR2 ANQGSEA. V lost 5 bases, J lost 1 base, and 1 base stayed unmatched. CDR3 length: 12 amino acids. The CDR3 reads CSVSGGNYGYTF. In nucleotides, the CDR3 is TGCAGCGTTTCAGGGGGTAACTATGGCTACACCTTC.

V is TRBV7-2 and J is TRBJ2-1, with 9 bases that match TRBD2. The length of the CDR3 is 15 residues. The trim removed 5 bases at V and 4 bases at J, leaving 6 bases unmatched. Germline CDR1 is SGHTA and CDR2 is FQGNSA. In DNA form, the CDR3 reads TGTGCCAGCAGCCCCTTAGCGGGAGATTACAATGAGCAGTTCTTC. This translates into CASSPLAGDYNEQFF.

To note about this clone: Its ends do not fully match the called genes, so a read error is possible. The chain uses TRBV6-5 and TRBJ1-2; the D gene is possibly TRBD1 (5 bases). The CDR3 loop spans 11 amino acids. Germline CDR1 reads MNHEY; CDR2 reads SVGAGI. The CDR3 sequence: CASSPGVGYTF. CDR3 DNA sequence: TGTGCAAGCAGTCCGGGGGTCGGCTACACCTTC.